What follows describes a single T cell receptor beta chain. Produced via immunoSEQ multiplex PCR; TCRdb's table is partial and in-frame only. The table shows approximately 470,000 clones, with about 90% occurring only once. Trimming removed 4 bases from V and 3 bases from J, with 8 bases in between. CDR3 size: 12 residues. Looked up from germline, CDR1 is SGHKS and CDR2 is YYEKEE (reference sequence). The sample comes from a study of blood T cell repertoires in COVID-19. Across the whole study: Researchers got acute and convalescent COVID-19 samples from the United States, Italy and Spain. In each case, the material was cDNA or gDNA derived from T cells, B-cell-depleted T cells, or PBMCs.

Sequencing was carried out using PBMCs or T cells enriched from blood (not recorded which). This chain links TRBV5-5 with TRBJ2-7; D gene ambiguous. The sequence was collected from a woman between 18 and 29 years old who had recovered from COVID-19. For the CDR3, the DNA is TGTGCCAGCAGCCCTACAGTCTACGAGCAGTACTTC. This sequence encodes CASSPTVYEQYF.